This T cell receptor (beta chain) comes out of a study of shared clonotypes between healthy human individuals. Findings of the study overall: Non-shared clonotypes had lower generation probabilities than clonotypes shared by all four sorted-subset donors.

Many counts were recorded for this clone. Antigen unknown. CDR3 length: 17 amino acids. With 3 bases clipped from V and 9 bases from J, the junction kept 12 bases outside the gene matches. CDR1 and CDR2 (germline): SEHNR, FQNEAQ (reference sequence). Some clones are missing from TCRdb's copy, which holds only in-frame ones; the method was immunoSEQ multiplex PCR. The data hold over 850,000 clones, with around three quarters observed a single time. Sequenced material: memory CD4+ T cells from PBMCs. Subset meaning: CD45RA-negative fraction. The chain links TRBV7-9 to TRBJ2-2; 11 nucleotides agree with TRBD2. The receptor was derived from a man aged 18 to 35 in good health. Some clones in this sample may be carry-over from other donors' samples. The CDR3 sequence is CASSFAGTSGLKWELFF. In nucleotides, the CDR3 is TGTGCCAGCAGCTTCGCCGGGACTAGCGGCCTGAAGTGGGAGCTGTTTTTT.